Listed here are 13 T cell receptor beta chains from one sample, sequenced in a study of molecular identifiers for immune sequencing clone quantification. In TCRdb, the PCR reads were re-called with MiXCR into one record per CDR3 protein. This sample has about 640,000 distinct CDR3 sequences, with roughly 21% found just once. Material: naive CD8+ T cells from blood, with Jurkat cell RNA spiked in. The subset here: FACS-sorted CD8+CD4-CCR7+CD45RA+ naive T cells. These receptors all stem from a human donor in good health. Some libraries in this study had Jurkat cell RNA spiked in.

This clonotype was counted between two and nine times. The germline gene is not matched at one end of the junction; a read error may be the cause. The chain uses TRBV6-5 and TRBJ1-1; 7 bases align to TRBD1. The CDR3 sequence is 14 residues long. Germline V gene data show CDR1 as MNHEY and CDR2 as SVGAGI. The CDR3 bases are TGTGCCAGCAGCGTAGGACAGGTTAACACTGGAGCTTTCTTT. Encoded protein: CASSVGQVNTGAFF.

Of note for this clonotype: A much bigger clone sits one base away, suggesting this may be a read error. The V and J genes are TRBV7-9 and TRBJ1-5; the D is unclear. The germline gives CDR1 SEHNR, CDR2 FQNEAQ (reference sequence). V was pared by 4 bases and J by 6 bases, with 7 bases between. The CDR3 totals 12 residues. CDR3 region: CASSSDGQPQHF. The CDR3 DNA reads TGTGCCAGCAGCTCCGACGGTCAGCCCCAGCATTTT.

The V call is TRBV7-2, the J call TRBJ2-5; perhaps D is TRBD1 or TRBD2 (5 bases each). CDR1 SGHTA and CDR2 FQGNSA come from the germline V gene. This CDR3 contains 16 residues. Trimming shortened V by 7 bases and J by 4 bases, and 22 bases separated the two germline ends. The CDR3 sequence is CASNQRGFGAGETQYF. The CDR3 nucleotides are TGTGCCAGCAACCAGAGGGGTTTCGGCGCAGGAGAGACCCAGTACTTC.

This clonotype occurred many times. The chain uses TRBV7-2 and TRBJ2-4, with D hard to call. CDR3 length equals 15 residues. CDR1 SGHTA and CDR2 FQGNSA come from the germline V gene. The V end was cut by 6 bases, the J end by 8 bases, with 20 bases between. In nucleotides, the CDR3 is TGTGCCAGCAGGTTAACCAGTATCGGTTTGGACATTCAGTACTTC. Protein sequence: CASRLTSIGLDIQYF.

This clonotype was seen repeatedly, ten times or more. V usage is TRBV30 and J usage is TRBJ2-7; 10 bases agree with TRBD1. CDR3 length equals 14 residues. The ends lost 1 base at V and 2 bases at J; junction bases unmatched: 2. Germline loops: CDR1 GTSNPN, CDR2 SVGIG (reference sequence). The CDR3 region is CAWSGGTGAYEQYF. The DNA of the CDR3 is TGTGCCTGGAGTGGGGGGACAGGGGCCTACGAGCAGTACTTC. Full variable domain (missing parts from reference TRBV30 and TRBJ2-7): SQTIHQWPATLVQPVGSPLSLECTVEGTSNPNLYWYRQAAGRGLQLLFYSVGIGQISSEVPQNLSASRPQDRQFILSSKKLLLSDSGFYLCAWSGGTGAYEQYFGPGTRLTVT.

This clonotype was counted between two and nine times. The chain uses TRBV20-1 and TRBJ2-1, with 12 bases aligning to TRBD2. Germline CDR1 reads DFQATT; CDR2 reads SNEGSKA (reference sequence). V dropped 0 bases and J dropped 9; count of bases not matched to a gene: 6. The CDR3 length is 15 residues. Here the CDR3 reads CSARDFTSGGIEQFF. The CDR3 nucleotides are TGCAGTGCTAGAGATTTCACTAGCGGGGGGATTGAGCAGTTCTTC.

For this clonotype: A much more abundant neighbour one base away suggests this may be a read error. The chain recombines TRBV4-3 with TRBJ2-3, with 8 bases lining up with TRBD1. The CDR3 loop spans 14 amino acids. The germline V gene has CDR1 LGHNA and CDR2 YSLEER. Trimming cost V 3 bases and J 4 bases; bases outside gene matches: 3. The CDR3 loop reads CASSHDRGPDTQYF. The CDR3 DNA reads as TGCGCCAGCAGCCACGACAGGGGCCCAGATACGCAGTATTTT.

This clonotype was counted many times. The CDR3 coding sequence is TGCAGCGTTCCCAGCGGCGGGGGCATTGATGAGCAGTTCTTC. This gives the protein CSVPSGGGIDEQFF. This chain uses TRBV29-1 with TRBJ2-1, with a possible D match to TRBD2 (7 bases). The CDR3 extends over 14 amino acids. Germline CDR1 and CDR2: SQVTM and ANQGSEA. The V gene lost 5 bases and the J gene lost 8 bases, with 19 bases spanning the gap.

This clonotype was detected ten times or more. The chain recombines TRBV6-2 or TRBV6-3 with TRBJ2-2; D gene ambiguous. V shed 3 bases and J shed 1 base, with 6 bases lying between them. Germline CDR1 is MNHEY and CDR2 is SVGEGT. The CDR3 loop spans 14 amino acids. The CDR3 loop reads CASSYTENTGELFF. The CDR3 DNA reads TGTGCCAGCAGTTATACCGAGAACACCGGGGAGCTGTTTTTT.

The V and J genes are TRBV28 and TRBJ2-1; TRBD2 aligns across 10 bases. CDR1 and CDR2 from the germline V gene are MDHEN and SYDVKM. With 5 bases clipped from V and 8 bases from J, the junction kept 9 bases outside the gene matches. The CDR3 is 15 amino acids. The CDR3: CASSQLAGPGDEQFF. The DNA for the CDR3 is TGTGCCAGCAGTCAACTAGCGGGGCCGGGGGATGAGCAGTTCTTC.

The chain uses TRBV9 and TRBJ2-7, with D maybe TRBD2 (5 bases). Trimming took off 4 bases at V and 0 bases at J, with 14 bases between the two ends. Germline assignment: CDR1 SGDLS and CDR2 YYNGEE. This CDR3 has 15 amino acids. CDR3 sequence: CASSLDFADSYEQYF. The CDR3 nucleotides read TGTGCCAGCAGCCTGGACTTCGCTGACTCCTACGAGCAGTACTTC.

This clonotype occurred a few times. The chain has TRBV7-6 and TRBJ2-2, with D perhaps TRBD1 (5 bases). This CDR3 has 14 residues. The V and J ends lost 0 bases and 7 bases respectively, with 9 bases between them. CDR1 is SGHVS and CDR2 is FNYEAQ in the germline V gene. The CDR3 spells CASSLARADGELFF. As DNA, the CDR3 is TGTGCCAGCAGCTTAGCCAGGGCCGACGGGGAGCTGTTTTTT. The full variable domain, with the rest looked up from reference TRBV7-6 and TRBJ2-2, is GAGVSQSPRYKVTKRGQDVALRCDPISGHVSLYWYRQALGQGPEFLTYFNYEAQQDKSGLPNDRFSAERPEGSISTLTIQRTEQRDSAMYRCASSLARADGELFFGEGSRLTVL.

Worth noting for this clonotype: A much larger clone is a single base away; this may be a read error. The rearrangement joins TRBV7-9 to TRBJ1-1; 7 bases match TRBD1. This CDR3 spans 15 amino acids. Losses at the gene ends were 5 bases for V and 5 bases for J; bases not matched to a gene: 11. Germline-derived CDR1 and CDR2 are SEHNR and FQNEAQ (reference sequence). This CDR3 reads CASSAQGQVETEAFF. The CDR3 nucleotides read TGTGCCAGCAGCGCCCAAGGACAGGTTGAAACTGAAGCTTTCTTT.